This entry concerns a single T cell receptor (beta chain). This sample was included in a study of blood T cell repertoires in COVID-19. All enrollees were about 18 to 89 years old and from around 25 US areas. Allocation to cohorts depended on clinical history reported by the participants. A COVID-19 case had been met by exposed participants during the 2 weeks before study entry. Some clones are missing from TCRdb's copy, which holds only in-frame ones; the method was immunoSEQ multiplex PCR. The sample lists 200,000 to 250,000 clones; over 80% were seen once. Sequenced: PBMCs or T cells enriched from blood (not recorded which). The receptor's source is a woman aged 25 to 45 who had been exposed to COVID-19.

This CDR3 is CASSSTGGPTDEQFF. The DNA for the CDR3 is TGCGCCAGCAGTTCAACAGGCGGCCCTACCGATGAGCAGTTCTTC. The chain employs TRBV5-1 and TRBJ2-1; TRBD1 is a possible D gene (5 bases). This CDR3 region has 15 residues. Germline assignment: CDR1 SGHRS and CDR2 YFSETQ. Trimming stripped 5 bases from V and 8 bases from J, with 20 bases between.